The entry below gives a single T cell receptor beta chain sequence along with its context. Germline assignment: CDR1 SNHLY and CDR2 FYNNEI. Trimming cost V 5 bases and J 0 bases; bases outside gene matches: 4. The CDR3 sequence is 15 residues long. This entry is derived from a study of blood T cells in healthy people across ages. About the study: The capture of about one barcoded beta molecule per two T cells was achieved by template switching.

It was with a sample-barcoded 5' primer and a J-beta primer mix that a second PCR of about 7 to 12 cycles was run. Each of the cDNA molecules was tagged by a template-switch adaptor with 12 random nucleotides. One entry per CDR3 protein, called by TCRdb with MiXCR from the 5' RACE reads. The table includes over a million distinct CDR3 sequences, roughly 45% detected once. The TCR sequence derives from a woman between 18 and 29 years old in good health. Material for sequencing was blood. The chain employs TRBV2 and TRBJ2-3; TRBD2 aligns across 8 bases. The CDR3 DNA follows: TGTGCCAGCAGTCGGACTAGCCTAAGCACAGATACGCAGTATTTT. Amino acid sequence: CASSRTSLSTDTQYF.